This T cell receptor (beta chain) was captured in a study of T cell responses to AZD1222 COVID-19 vaccine. Libraries were prepared by immunoSEQ multiplex PCR; TCRdb keeps only in-frame clonotypes and omits some of them. Of about 120,000 clones in the sample, 80% to 95% were seen once. The CDR3 sequence is 15 residues long. Trimming shortened V by 3 bases and J by 5 bases, and 18 bases separated the two germline ends. CDR1 is SGDLS and CDR2 is YYNGEE in the germline V gene. This clone was seen just once. The sequence was collected from an adult in good health. The sample consisted of peripheral blood, taken on day 0 of AZD1222 vaccination. The chain employs TRBV9 and TRBJ2-7; D is unresolved. This CDR3 is CASSATSGRRDEQYF. In nucleotides, the CDR3 is TGTGCCAGCAGCGCCACCTCGGGTAGGCGTGACGAGCAGTACTTC.